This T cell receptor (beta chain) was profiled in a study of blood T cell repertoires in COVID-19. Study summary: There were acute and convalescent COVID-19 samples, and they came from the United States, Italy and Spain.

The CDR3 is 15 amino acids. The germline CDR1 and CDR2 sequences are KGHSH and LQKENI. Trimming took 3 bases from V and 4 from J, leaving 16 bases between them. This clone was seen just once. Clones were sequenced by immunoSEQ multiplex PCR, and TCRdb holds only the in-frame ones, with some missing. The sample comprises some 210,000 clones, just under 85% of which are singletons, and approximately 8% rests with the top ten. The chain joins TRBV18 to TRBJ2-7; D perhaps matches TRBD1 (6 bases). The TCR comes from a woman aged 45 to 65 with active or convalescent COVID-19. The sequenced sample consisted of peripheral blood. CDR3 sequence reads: CASSPGNRASYEQYF. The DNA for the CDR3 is TGTGCCAGCTCACCTGGTAACAGGGCTAGTTACGAGCAGTACTTC.